The entry below describes one T cell receptor beta chain. It lacks a known antigen. No qualities accompany the bases; no much larger clone lies one base away. The CDR3 sequence holds 14 residues, the cysteine and phenylalanine included. Left in the record is the CDR3 DNA by itself, 42 bases read in frame from the first base. V is pared back by 5 bases and J by 2 bases, with 13 bases lying between the germline termini. The germline V gene (reference sequence) provides CDR1 SEHNR and CDR2 FQNEAQ. These data belong to a study of blood T cell repertoires in COVID-19 (dated by TCRdb to 2020 to 2022). With regard to the full study: Samples covering the acute and convalescent phases of COVID-19 were provided by collaborators in the United States, Italy and Spain. The material from the prospective study consisted of cDNA or gDNA derived from T cells, B-cell-depleted T cells, or PBMCs. Deeply sampled blood TCRbeta repertoires from subjects exposed to, actively infected with, or recovered from COVID-19 were included in the dataset. The repertoires were released in a freely available public database intended as a resource for research on the immune response to SARS-CoV-2. The samples were drawn from the first 160 participants of the ongoing ImmuneRACE study and from some 1,300 subjects provided by 6 global collaborators. A de-identified subject ID, COVID-19 status, age in years and sex were almost always included in the sample metadata. Where available, HLA class I and class II types were taken from metadata supplied by the sample provider and were not determined by assay-based typing. Broad study findings and their caveats: Clinical and demographic metadata were provided uncurated, with the amount varying by source and participant.

TCRbeta CDR3 regions were amplified from genomic DNA using the immunoSEQ Assay, a bias-controlled multiplex PCR. The authors processed their data as follows. Nucleated cell counts per sample were estimated from amplification of reference gene primers within the assay. To quantify the absolute abundance of each unique TCRbeta CDR3 rearrangement, sequence reads were collapsed and filtered. For each sample, productive Simpson clonality was calculated by taking the square root of Simpson's diversity index across productive rearrangements. TCRdb took over this immuneACCESS table, retaining in-frame rearrangements with V and J assigned. Such tables are incomplete; in checked studies, under half of the missing clones stem from an unresolved V gene, and the remainder is unexplained. The V and J calls and the clone size are those of that table, but D and trimming were determined from the DNA. This sample lists approximately 300,000 clones; about nine tenths were detected once. 6.3% of the sample rests with the top ten.

One collaborating source in Seattle enrolled patients while the patients were actively infected and followed the patients over time throughout the course of disease. The collaborating institutions used their own protocols to collect whole blood in K2EDTA tubes. For TCRbeta analysis, collaborators shipped samples as frozen whole blood, isolated PBMCs, or DNA extracted from either of those sample types. This receptor chain uses TRBV7-9 and TRBJ2-7, and TRBD1 may be the D gene, going by 6 matching bases. The sample taken for sequencing was peripheral blood. The TCR comes from a woman aged 50 to 60 with COVID-19, enrolled during active disease. In nucleotide form, the sequence is TGTGCCAGCAGCGGAACAGGGTATACCTACGAGCAGTACTTC. The resulting protein is CASSGTGYTYEQYF.